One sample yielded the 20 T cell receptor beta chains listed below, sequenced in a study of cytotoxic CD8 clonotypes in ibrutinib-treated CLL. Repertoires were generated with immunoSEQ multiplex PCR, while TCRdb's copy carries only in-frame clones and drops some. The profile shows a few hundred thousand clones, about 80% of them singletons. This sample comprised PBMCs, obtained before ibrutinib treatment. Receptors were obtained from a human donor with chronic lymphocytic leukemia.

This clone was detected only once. The CDR3: CASSRDRENIQYF. As DNA, the CDR3 is TGTGCCAGCAGTCGGGACAGGGAAAACATTCAGTACTTC. The rearrangement uses TRBV6-5 and TRBJ2-4, with 9 bases identical to TRBD1. Trimming took 5 bases from V and 5 from J; bases not matched to a gene: 1. From germline, CDR1 is MNHEY and CDR2 SVGAGI. The CDR3 covers 13 residues.

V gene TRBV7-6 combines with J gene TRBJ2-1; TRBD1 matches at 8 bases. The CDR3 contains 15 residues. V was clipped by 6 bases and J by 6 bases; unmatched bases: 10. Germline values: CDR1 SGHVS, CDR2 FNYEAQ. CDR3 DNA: TGTGCCAGCAGATCAGGACAGGGAGTTCTCAATGAGCAGTTCTTC. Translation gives CASRSGQGVLNEQFF.

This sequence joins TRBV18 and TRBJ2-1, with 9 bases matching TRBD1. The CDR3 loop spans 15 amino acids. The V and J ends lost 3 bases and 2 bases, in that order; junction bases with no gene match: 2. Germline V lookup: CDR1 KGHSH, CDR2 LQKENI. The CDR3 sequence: CASSPGTGTYNEQFF. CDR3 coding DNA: TGTGCCAGCTCACCCGGGACAGGGACCTACAATGAGCAGTTCTTC.

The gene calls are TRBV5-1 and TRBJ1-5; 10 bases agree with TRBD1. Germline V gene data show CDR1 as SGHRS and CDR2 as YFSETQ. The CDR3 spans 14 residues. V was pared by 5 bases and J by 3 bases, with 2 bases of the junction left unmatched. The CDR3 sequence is CASRGQGHNQPQHF. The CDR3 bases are TGCGCCAGCAGGGGACAGGGGCACAATCAGCCCCAGCATTTT. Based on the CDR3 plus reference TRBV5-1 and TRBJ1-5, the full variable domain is KAGVTQTPRYLIKTRGQQVTLSCSPISGHRSVSWYQQTPGQGLQFLFEYFSETQRNKGNFPGRFSGRQFSNSRSEMNVSTLELGDSALYLCASRGQGHNQPQHFGDGTRLSIL.

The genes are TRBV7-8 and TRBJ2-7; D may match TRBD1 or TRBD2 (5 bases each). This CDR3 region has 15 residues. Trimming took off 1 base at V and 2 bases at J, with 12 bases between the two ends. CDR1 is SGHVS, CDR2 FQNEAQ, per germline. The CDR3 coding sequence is TGTGCCAGCAGCTTAGATAGCAGGGAGACCTACGAGCAGTACTTC. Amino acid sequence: CASSLDSRETYEQYF. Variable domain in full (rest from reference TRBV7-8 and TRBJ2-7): GAGVSQSPRYKVAKRGQDVALRCDPISGHVSLFWYQQALGQGPEFLTYFQNEAQLDKSGLPSDRFFAERPEGSVSTLKIQRTQQEDSAVYLCASSLDSRETYEQYFGPGTRLTVT.

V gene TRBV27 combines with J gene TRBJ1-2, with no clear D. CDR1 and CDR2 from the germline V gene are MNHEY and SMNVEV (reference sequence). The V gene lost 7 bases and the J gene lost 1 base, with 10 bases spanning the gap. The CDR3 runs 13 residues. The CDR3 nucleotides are TGTGCCAGCAAACCTGACATTAACTATGGCTACACCTTC. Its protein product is CASKPDINYGYTF.

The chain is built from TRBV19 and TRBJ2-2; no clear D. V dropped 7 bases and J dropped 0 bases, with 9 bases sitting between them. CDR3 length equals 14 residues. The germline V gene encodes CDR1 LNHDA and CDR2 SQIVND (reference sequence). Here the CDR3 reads CASTAQPNTGELFF. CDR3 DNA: TGTGCCAGTACAGCACAGCCGAACACCGGGGAGCTGTTTTTT.

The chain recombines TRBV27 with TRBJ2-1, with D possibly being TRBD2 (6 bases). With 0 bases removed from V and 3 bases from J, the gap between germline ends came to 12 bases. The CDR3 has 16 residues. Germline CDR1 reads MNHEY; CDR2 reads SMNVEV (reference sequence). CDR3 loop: CASSLSIAVGYNEQFF. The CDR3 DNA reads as TGTGCCAGCAGTTTATCGATAGCGGTGGGCTACAATGAGCAGTTCTTC.

The CDR3 sequence: CASSHVPGTGGSDTGELFF. In DNA form, the CDR3 reads TGCGCCAGCAGCCATGTCCCCGGGACAGGGGGTTCGGACACCGGGGAGCTGTTTTTT. This chain links TRBV4-3 with TRBJ2-2; 11 bases agree with TRBD1. This CDR3 contains 19 residues. V dropped 3 bases and J dropped 3; count of bases not matched to a gene: 12. The germline CDR1 and CDR2 sequences are LGHNA and YSLEER.

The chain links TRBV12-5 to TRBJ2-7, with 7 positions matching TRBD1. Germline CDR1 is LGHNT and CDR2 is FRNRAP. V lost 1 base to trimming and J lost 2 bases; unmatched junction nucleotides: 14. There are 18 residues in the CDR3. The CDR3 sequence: CASGLAYPTGALTYEQYF. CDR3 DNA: TGTGCTAGTGGTTTGGCCTACCCCACAGGGGCCCTAACCTACGAGCAGTACTTC.

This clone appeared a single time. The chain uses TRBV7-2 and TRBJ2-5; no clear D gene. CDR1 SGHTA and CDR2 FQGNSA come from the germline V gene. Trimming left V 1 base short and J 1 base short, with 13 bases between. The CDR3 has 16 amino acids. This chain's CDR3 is CASSLEVARSQETQYF. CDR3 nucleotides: TGTGCCAGCAGCTTAGAGGTTGCGCGGAGCCAAGAGACCCAGTACTTC.

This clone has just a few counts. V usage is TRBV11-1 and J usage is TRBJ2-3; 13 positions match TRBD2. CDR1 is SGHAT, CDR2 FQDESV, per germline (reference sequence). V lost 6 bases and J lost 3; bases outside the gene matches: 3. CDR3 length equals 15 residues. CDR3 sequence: CASSRTSGSTDTQYF. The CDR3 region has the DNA TGTGCCAGCAGTCGGACTAGCGGGAGTACAGATACGCAGTATTTT.

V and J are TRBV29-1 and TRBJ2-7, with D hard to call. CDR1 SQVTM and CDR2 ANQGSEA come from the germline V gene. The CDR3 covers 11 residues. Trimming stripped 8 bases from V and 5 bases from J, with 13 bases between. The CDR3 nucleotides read TGCAGCAGCACCACTCGCGACGAGCAGTACTTC. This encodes CSSTTRDEQYF.

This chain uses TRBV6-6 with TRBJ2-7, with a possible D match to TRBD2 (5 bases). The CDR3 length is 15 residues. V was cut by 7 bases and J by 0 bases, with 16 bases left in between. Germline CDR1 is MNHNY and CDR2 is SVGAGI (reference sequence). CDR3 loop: CASTQGLGSSYEQYF. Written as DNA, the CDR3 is TGTGCCAGCACCCAAGGTCTTGGGAGCTCCTACGAGCAGTACTTC.

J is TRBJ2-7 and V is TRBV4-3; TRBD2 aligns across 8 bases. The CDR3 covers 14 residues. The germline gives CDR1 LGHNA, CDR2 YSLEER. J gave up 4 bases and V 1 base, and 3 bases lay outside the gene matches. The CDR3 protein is CASSQARGGYEQYF. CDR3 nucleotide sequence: TGCGCCAGCAGCCAAGCCCGGGGGGGTTACGAGCAGTACTTC.

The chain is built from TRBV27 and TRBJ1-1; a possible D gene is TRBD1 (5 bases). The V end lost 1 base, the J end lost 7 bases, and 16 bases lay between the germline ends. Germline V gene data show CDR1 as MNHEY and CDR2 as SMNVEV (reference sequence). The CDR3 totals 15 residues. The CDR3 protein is CASSLLGEWGNEAFF. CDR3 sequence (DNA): TGTGCCAGCAGTTTATTGGGGGAGTGGGGTAATGAAGCTTTCTTT.

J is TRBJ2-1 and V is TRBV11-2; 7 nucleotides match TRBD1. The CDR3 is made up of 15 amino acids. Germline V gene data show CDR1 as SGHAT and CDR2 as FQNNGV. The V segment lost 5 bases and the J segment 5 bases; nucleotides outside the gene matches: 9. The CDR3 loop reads CASSRYRGRNNEQFF. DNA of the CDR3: TGTGCCAGCAGCCGGTACAGGGGAAGAAACAATGAGCAGTTCTTC. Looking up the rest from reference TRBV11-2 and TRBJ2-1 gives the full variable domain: EAGVAQSPRYKIIEKRQSVAFWCNPISGHATLYWYQQILGQGPKLLIQFQNNGVVDDSQLPKDRFSAERLKGVDSTLKIQPAKLEDSAVYLCASSRYRGRNNEQFFGPGTRLTVL.

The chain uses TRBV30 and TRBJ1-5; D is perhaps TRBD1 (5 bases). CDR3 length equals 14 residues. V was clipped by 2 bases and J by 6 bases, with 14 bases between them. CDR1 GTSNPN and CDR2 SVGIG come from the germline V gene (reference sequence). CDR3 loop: CAWSTPVRGQPQHF. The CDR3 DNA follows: TGTGCCTGGAGTACCCCTGTAAGGGGTCAGCCCCAGCATTTT.

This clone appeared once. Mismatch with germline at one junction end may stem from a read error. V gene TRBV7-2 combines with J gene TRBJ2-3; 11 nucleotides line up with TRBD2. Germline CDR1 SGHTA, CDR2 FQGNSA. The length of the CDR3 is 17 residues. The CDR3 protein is CASSIAGGQHSTDTQYF. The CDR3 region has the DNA TGTGCCAGCAGCATAGCGGGGGGGCAGCATAGCACAGATACGCAGTATTTT.

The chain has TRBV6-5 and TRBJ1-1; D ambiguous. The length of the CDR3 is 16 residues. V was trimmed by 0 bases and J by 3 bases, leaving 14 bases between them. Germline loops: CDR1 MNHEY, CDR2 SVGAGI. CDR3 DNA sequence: TGTGCCAGCAGTTACTCAGCGCGAGGTCGGGACACTGAAGCTTTCTTT. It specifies CASSYSARGRDTEAFF.